The 32 T cell receptor beta chains in this list originate from one sample, sequenced in a study of cytomegalovirus exposure and HLA in healthy donors. The PCR ran on 60 Vbeta and 13 Jbeta primers. Assay: immunoSEQ multiplex PCR; the TCRdb copy retains only in-frame clones and omits some. The sample records roughly 120,000 clones, approximately 80% being singletons. Sequencing was performed on PBMCs. The receptors shown here come from a man aged 45-60 years in good health and CMV-seronegative.

V gene TRBV7-9 combines with J gene TRBJ2-7; D is possibly TRBD2 (5 bases). Per the germline V gene, CDR1 is SEHNR and CDR2 is FQNEAQ (reference sequence). The CDR3 sequence is 12 residues long. CDR3 amino acids: CSSSTDYYEQYV. The CDR3 region has the DNA TGTTCCAGCTCAACCGACTACTACGAGCAGTACGTC.

This chain joins TRBV20-1 and TRBJ1-2; D is unclear. V lost 8 bases and J lost 4, with 11 bases in between. Per germline, CDR1 DFQATT and CDR2 SNEGSKA (reference sequence). The CDR3 has 11 residues. The CDR3 here is CSPDFRYGYTF. The CDR3 DNA reads TGCAGTCCAGATTTCCGCTATGGCTACACCTTC.

With regard to this clone: One end of the junction varies from germline; a read error may be responsible. The chain has TRBV5-1 and TRBJ2-5; 15 nucleotides match TRBD2. From germline, CDR1 is SGHRS and CDR2 YFSETQ. The CDR3 spans 17 residues. As DNA, the CDR3 is TGCGCCAGCAACTTGGGACTAGCGGGGGGAATCCAAGAGACCCAGTACTTC. As protein: CASNLGLAGGIQETQYF.

The rearrangement uses TRBV10-3 and TRBJ2-3; D unclear. Germline CDR1 ENHRY, CDR2 SYGVKD. The CDR3 spans 12 residues. V lost 5 bases to trimming and J lost 6 bases, with 9 bases between them. CDR3 nucleotide sequence: TGTGCCATCAGTAAAGACATTGATACGCAGTATTTT. Protein sequence: CAISKDIDTQYF.

This sequence joins TRBV7-2 and TRBJ2-7, with D maybe TRBD1 (6 bases). The V and J ends lost 5 bases and 7 bases respectively, with 21 bases between them. CDR3 length: 15 amino acids. Germline CDR1 and CDR2: SGHTA and FQGNSA. Here the CDR3 reads CASSPRDNLHTEQYF. The DNA of the CDR3 is TGTGCCAGCAGCCCGAGGGACAATCTCCATACTGAGCAGTACTTC.

The rearrangement links TRBV5-5 to TRBJ1-1, with unresolved D. The CDR3 spans 14 residues. V shed 2 bases and J shed 13 bases, with 21 bases lying between them. The germline gives CDR1 SGHKS, CDR2 YYEKEE (reference sequence). The CDR3 region has the DNA TGTGCCAGCAGCTTCGCGGGGTTGACGCCTTTGGTTTTCTTT. As protein: CASSFAGLTPLVFF.

The rearrangement joins TRBV7-2 to TRBJ1-6, with 7 bases matching TRBD1. V shed 1 base and J 6 bases; nucleotides not matched to a gene: 3. This CDR3 comprises 15 residues. Looked up from germline, CDR1 is SGHTA and CDR2 is FQGNSA. CDR3 in DNA: TGTGCCAGCAGCTTAGAGGGGACAGTTAATTCACCCCTCCACTTT. Translating it yields CASSLEGTVNSPLHF.

This clone was seen just once. The rearrangement links TRBV6-1 to TRBJ1-1, with D perhaps matching TRBD1 (5 bases). The germline V gene encodes CDR1 MNHNS and CDR2 SASEGT. CDR3 length: 14 amino acids. V lost 3 bases to trimming and J lost 2 bases, with 10 bases between them. In DNA form, the CDR3 reads TGTGCCAGCAGTGAGGGAGGGGCTAACACTGAAGCTTTCTTT. It codes for CASSEGGANTEAFF.

The chain has TRBV7-2 and TRBJ1-2; 8 positions match TRBD1. The CDR3 covers 15 residues. V lost 5 bases, J lost 4 bases, and 9 bases stayed unmatched. Germline V gene data show CDR1 as SGHTA and CDR2 as FQGNSA. CDR3 nucleotide sequence: TGTGCCAGCAGCCCGACGACAGGGGAAATCTATGGCTACACCTTC. Protein: CASSPTTGEIYGYTF. Variable domain in full (rest from reference TRBV7-2 and TRBJ1-2): GAGVSQSPSNKVTEKGKDVELRCDPISGHTALYWYRQSLGQGLEFLIYFQGNSAPDKSGLPSDRFSAERTGGSVSTLTIQRTQQEDSAVYLCASSPTTGEIYGYTFGSGTRLTVV.

The chain recombines TRBV10-3 with TRBJ2-1, with D possibly matching TRBD1 (6 bases). Trimming cost V 1 base and J 6 bases, with 22 bases left between them. Germline V gives CDR1 ENHRY, CDR2 SYGVKD. The CDR3 runs 18 residues. DNA of the CDR3: TGTGCCATCAGTGAGTTTGGTCGTTTGGACAGCCAATTCAATGAGCAGTTCTTC. This gives the protein CAISEFGRLDSQFNEQFF.

The chain employs TRBV7-9 and TRBJ1-1; maybe TRBD1 (5 bases). Germline CDR1 and CDR2: SEHNR and FQNEAQ (reference sequence). This CDR3 region has 11 residues. The V and J ends lost 0 bases and 11 bases respectively, with 7 bases between them. The CDR3 here is CASSLAGGAFF. DNA for the CDR3: TGTGCCAGCAGCTTAGCGGGGGGGGCTTTCTTT.

The J gene is TRBJ2-7, the V gene TRBV6-1; a weak D match, TRBD2 (5 bases). The CDR3 is made up of 13 amino acids. Trimming cost V 1 base and J 2 bases, with 6 bases left between them. CDR1 is MNHNS and CDR2 is SASEGT in the germline V gene. The CDR3 reads CASSEGRAYEQYV. CDR3 nucleotide sequence: TGTGCCAGCAGTGAAGGGCGGGCCTACGAGCAGTACGTC.

Notes on this clone: At one end, the junction sequence differs from germline, possibly due to a read error. This rearrangement joins TRBV13 to TRBJ2-2; D is possibly TRBD2 (5 bases). Germline CDR1 is PRHDT and CDR2 is FYEKMQ (reference sequence). CDR3 length equals 12 residues. This CDR3 is CASSLHPGELLF. The DNA for the CDR3 is TGTGCCAGCAGTTTACACCCCGGGGAGCTGCTTTTT.

The rearrangement joins TRBV28 to TRBJ2-5; 12 nucleotides agree with TRBD1. Trimming cost V 8 bases and J 2 bases; bases outside gene matches: 3. Germline CDR1 is MDHEN and CDR2 is SYDVKM. There are 14 residues in the CDR3. The CDR3 spells CASGGQGAQETQYF. The CDR3 DNA sequence: TGTGCCAGCGGGGGACAGGGGGCGCAAGAGACCCAGTACTTC.

The rearrangement links TRBV2 to TRBJ1-2; tentatively, D is TRBD1 (6 bases). V lost 4 bases and J 0 bases, leaving 9 bases between the germline ends. The germline V gene has CDR1 SNHLY and CDR2 FYNNEI. The CDR3 contains 14 residues. CDR3 sequence reads: CASSGGGANYGYTF. In DNA, the CDR3 is TGTGCCAGCAGTGGAGGGGGTGCTAACTATGGCTACACCTTC.

The chain combines TRBV4-1 with TRBJ1-4; D might be TRBD1 (6 bases). The germline V gene encodes CDR1 MGHRA and CDR2 YSYEKL. This CDR3 region has 15 residues. Trimming shortened V by 4 bases and J by 0 bases, and 9 bases separated the two germline ends. CDR3: CASSLYRATNEKLFF. CDR3 DNA sequence: TGCGCCAGCAGCCTATACAGGGCAACTAATGAAAAACTGTTTTTT.

The V call is TRBV6-1, the J call TRBJ2-7; D possibly corresponds to TRBD2 (6 bases). With 4 bases removed from V and 1 base from J, the gap between germline ends came to 17 bases. This CDR3 contains 16 residues. The V gene's germline CDR1 is MNHNS and CDR2 SASEGT. The chain's CDR3 is CASSAEGREGSYEQYV. As DNA, the CDR3 is TGTGCCAGCAGTGCGGAGGGGCGAGAAGGGTCCTACGAGCAGTACGTC.

V gene TRBV5-1 combines with J gene TRBJ1-2, with D perhaps TRBD1 (5 bases). This CDR3 is built from 16 residues. Germline lookup yields CDR1 SGHRS and CDR2 YFSETQ. Trimming shortened V by 0 bases and J by 10 bases, and 22 bases separated the two germline ends. CDR3 sequence (DNA): TGCGCCAGCAGCTTGGGGTCCCCTTTGGAACAGGCCACCTACACCTTC. Amino acids: CASSLGSPLEQATYTF.

This sequence joins TRBV6-5 and TRBJ1-1; 8 nucleotides agree with TRBD1. Per germline, CDR1 MNHEY and CDR2 SVGAGI. The junction had 9 bases not matched to a gene; V was cut back by 5 bases and J by 4 bases. This CDR3 spans 15 amino acids. The CDR3, as DNA: TGTGCCAGCAGTACTGCAGGGGGCCGTGGCACTGAAGCTTTCTTT. It is translated as CASSTAGGRGTEAFF.

The chain has TRBV4-3 and TRBJ2-2; no reliable D call. The CDR3 sequence is 14 residues long. The germline V and J ends were trimmed by 0 bases and 6 bases, with 8 bases remaining between them. The V gene's germline CDR1 is LGHNA and CDR2 YSLEER. The CDR3 region is CASSQEGQSGELFF. CDR3 DNA: TGCGCCAGCAGCCAAGAGGGCCAATCCGGGGAGCTGTTTTTT.

The chain uses TRBV5-1 and TRBJ1-2; 7 bases are shared with TRBD1. The CDR3 covers 15 residues. Losses at the gene ends were 4 bases for V and 7 bases for J; bases not matched to a gene: 13. Germline V lookup: CDR1 SGHRS, CDR2 YFSETQ. CDR3 residues: CASSGRQGEAGGYTF. As DNA, the CDR3 is TGCGCCAGCAGCGGTCGGCAGGGGGAAGCAGGTGGCTACACCTTC.

The chain couples TRBV4-2 to TRBJ2-1; 11 bases are shared with TRBD2. From germline, CDR1 is LGHNA and CDR2 YNFKEQ. V dropped 4 bases and J dropped 6; count of bases not matched to a gene: 5. The CDR3 has 15 residues. The CDR3 region is CASSLRLAGSNEQFF. The CDR3 DNA is TGTGCCAGCAGCCTGAGACTAGCGGGGAGCAATGAGCAGTTCTTC.

This clone has just one count. This rearrangement joins TRBV5-6 to TRBJ1-2, with D maybe TRBD1 (6 bases). Germline CDR1 and CDR2: SGHDT and YYEEEE. The CDR3 length is 13 residues. Trimming removed 4 bases from V and 8 bases from J, with 15 bases in between. CDR3 nucleotides: TGTGCCAGCAGCCGGGACATCTTGGAGGGCTACACCTTC. Its translation is CASSRDILEGYTF.

The rearrangement joins TRBV5-1 to TRBJ2-2, with 8 bases identical to TRBD2. Germline values: CDR1 SGHRS, CDR2 YFSETQ. The CDR3 consists of 16 residues. The J segment lost 1 base and the V segment lost 0 bases, leaving 2 bases of the junction unmatched. In DNA, the CDR3 is TGCGCCAGCAGCTTGGGACTAGCGAAGAACACCGGGGAGCTGTTTTTT. Protein sequence: CASSLGLAKNTGELFF.

This clone was observed a few times. The gene calls are TRBV7-6 and TRBJ1-5, with 9 bases that match TRBD1. The CDR3 covers 16 residues. CDR1 SGHVS and CDR2 FNYEAQ come from the germline V gene. J lost 1 base, V lost 5 bases, and 6 bases had no gene match. The chain's CDR3 is CASSPTGGLSNQPQHF. The CDR3 nucleotides are TGTGCCAGCAGCCCTACAGGGGGCCTGAGCAATCAGCCCCAGCATTTT. Full variable domain (missing parts from reference TRBV7-6 and TRBJ1-5): GAGVSQSPRYKVTKRGQDVALRCDPISGHVSLYWYRQALGQGPEFLTYFNYEAQQDKSGLPNDRFSAERPEGSISTLTIQRTEQRDSAMYRCASSPTGGLSNQPQHFGDGTRLSIL.

The chain has TRBV6-1 and TRBJ2-7, with 9 bases matching TRBD1. CDR1 and CDR2 from the germline V gene are MNHNS and SASEGT. CDR3 length: 15 amino acids. J gave up 2 bases and V 6 bases, and 8 bases lay outside the gene matches. The CDR3 is CASSPGTGYTYEQYF. CDR3 DNA sequence: TGTGCCAGCAGCCCAGGGACAGGGTACACCTACGAGCAGTACTTC.

The chain employs TRBV6-5 and TRBJ1-5; 7 nucleotides line up with TRBD1. The V gene's germline CDR1 is MNHEY and CDR2 SVGAGI. CDR3 size: 12 residues. V was clipped by 6 bases and J by 16 bases; unmatched bases: 12. The CDR3 DNA reads TGTGCCAGCAGAGGGGACAGCCCTCTGGTCCATTTT. The encoded protein is CASRGDSPLVHF.

The J gene is TRBJ2-1, the V gene TRBV5-6; TRBD1 is a possible D gene (6 bases). Trimming stripped 1 base from V and 4 bases from J, with 12 bases between. Germline-derived CDR1 and CDR2 are SGHDT and YYEEEE. CDR3 length: 15 amino acids. The CDR3 sequence is CASSLKAQGYNEQFF. CDR3 in DNA: TGTGCCAGCAGCTTGAAGGCGCAGGGGTACAATGAGCAGTTCTTC.

The rearrangement joins TRBV6-5 to TRBJ2-1; 14 positions match TRBD2. The CDR3 spans 15 residues. Looked up from germline, CDR1 is MNHEY and CDR2 is SVGAGI. V trimming: 0 bases; J trimming: 9 bases; junction bases outside the gene matches: 1. CDR3 bases: TGTGCCAGCAGTTACTCGACTAGCGGGGGGGCTGAGCAGTTCTTC. This codes for CASSYSTSGGAEQFF.

CDR3 protein: CASSPEQGSYEQYF. The CDR3 nucleotides read TGTGCCAGCTCACCTGAACAGGGGTCCTACGAGCAGTACTTC. J is TRBJ2-7 and V is TRBV18, with 7 bases aligning to TRBD1. J lost 1 base, V lost 3 bases, and 3 bases had no gene match. CDR1 is KGHSH, CDR2 LQKENI, per germline. The CDR3 length is 14 residues.

This clone was recorded a few times. The chain joins TRBV29-1 to TRBJ1-2, with TRBD1 as a possible D gene (5 bases). This CDR3 comprises 11 residues. CDR1 is SQVTM, CDR2 ANQGSEA, per germline. Trimming took 6 bases from V and 4 from J, leaving 9 bases between them. DNA of the CDR3: TGCAGCGTACAGGATGTCTATGGCTACACCTTC. Translated, it gives CSVQDVYGYTF.

The chain carries TRBV6-1 and TRBJ2-7; a possible D gene is TRBD1 (6 bases). The CDR3 is 14 amino acids. Germline CDR1 and CDR2: MNHNS and SASEGT. V was clipped by 10 bases and J by 5 bases, with 21 bases between them. In DNA form, the CDR3 reads TGTGCCATCAGCCAAAGGACAGAGAAGGACGAGCAGTACTTC. This encodes CAISQRTEKDEQYF.